The 15 T cell receptor beta chains below come from one sample, sequenced in a study of T cell responses to AZD1222 COVID-19 vaccine. TCRdb keeps only in-frame clones here, not all; method: immunoSEQ multiplex PCR. Counted here are roughly 150,000 clones, 85% to 95% occurring once; the ten biggest clones make up approximately 5.3%. Sample: peripheral blood, taken on day 0 of AZD1222 vaccination. Every receptor here comes from an adult in good health.

Notes on this clone: Because the CDR3's place on the DNA is in doubt, the DNA is left out and the CDR3 is given as listed by TCRdb. The chain combines TRBV5-1 with TRBJ2-7; TRBD1, the table's D call, lacks a check against the DNA. The CDR3 extends over 14 residues, inclusive of both ends. Per the germline V gene, CDR1 is SGHRS and CDR2 is YFSETQ. This chain's CDR3 is CASSSEVGQGSRYF.

This chain uses TRBV20-1 with TRBJ2-7, with no clear D. V lost 5 bases, J lost 7 bases, and 9 bases lay in between. From germline, CDR1 is DFQATT and CDR2 SNEGSKA (reference sequence). This CDR3 has 10 residues. The CDR3: CSAGLLEQYF. CDR3 nucleotide sequence: TGCAGTGCTGGGCTTCTTGAGCAGTACTTC.

This chain links TRBV7-2 with TRBJ2-1, with D unresolved. The CDR3 loop spans 15 amino acids. Deletions cut 4 bases from V and 8 bases from J, with 18 bases between. Per germline, CDR1 SGHTA and CDR2 FQGNSA. The CDR3 protein is CASSSVVTGWDEQFF. CDR3 DNA sequence: TGTGCCAGCAGCTCGGTAGTAACGGGCTGGGATGAGCAGTTCTTC. Using reference TRBV7-2 and TRBJ2-1 for the parts outside the CDR3, the full variable domain is GAGVSQSPSNKVTEKGKDVELRCDPISGHTALYWYRQSLGQGLEFLIYFQGNSAPDKSGLPSDRFSAERTGGSVSTLTIQRTQQEDSAVYLCASSSVVTGWDEQFFGPGTRLTVL.

V usage is TRBV12-2 and J usage is TRBJ2-7; the table assigns TRBD2, which was not confirmed against the DNA. TRBV12-2 is noted as a pseudogene. This CDR3 has 16 residues. This CDR3 is CASRLAVAGNTYEQYF. The CDR3 DNA follows: TGTGCAAGTCGCTTAGCCGTAGCGGGGAATACCTACGAGCAGTACTTC.

The gene calls are TRBV15 and TRBJ2-1; 8 bases align to TRBD2. Germline V gene data show CDR1 as LNHNV and CDR2 as YYDKDF (reference sequence). After removal of 8 bases from V and 2 bases from J, the junction contained 5 bases not matched to a gene. CDR3 length: 14 residues. The CDR3 is CATGLSGTYNEQFF. The DNA of the CDR3 is TGTGCCACCGGACTTAGCGGGACCTACAATGAGCAGTTCTTC.

The sample holds many counts of this clone. The chain employs TRBV15 and TRBJ1-5; maybe TRBD1 (6 bases). Trimming pared 4 bases from V and 4 bases from J, leaving 14 bases between. The germline V gene has CDR1 LNHNV and CDR2 YYDKDF (reference sequence). This CDR3 has 15 residues. CDR3 bases: TGTGCCACCAGCACGCGTACTACAGGGAATCAGCCCCAGCATTTT. It is translated as CATSTRTTGNQPQHF. The whole variable domain, filled in from reference TRBV15 and TRBJ1-5, reads DAMVIQNPRYQVTQFGKPVTLSCSQTLNHNVMYWYQQKSSQAPKLLFHYYDKDFNNEADTPDNFQSRRPNTSFCFLDIRSPGLGDTAMYLCATSTRTTGNQPQHFGDGTRLSIL.

This clone was seen only once. The chain links TRBV11-2 to TRBJ1-2; D perhaps matches TRBD1 (6 bases). The CDR3 is 15 residues long. Germline values: CDR1 SGHAT, CDR2 FQNNGV. Trimming stripped 4 bases from V and 0 bases from J, with 12 bases between. CDR3 residues: CASSSWTVANYGYTF. The CDR3 DNA sequence: TGTGCCAGCAGCTCCTGGACAGTAGCTAACTATGGCTACACCTTC.

The rearrangement links TRBV6-5 to TRBJ1-1; 8 bases line up with TRBD1. Germline V lookup: CDR1 MNHEY, CDR2 SVGAGI. CDR3 size: 14 residues. V lost 8 bases to trimming and J lost 1 base; unmatched junction nucleotides: 6. CDR3 nucleotide sequence: TGTGCCAGCGGACAGGGTAAGGCGAACACTGAAGCTTTCTTT. Its translation: CASGQGKANTEAFF.

V is TRBV29-1 and J is TRBJ1-1; tentatively, D is TRBD1 (6 bases). CDR3 size: 14 residues. With 6 bases removed from V and 1 base from J, the gap between germline ends came to 15 bases. The germline CDR1 and CDR2 sequences are SQVTM and ANQGSEA. The CDR3 nucleotides are TGCAGCGTGACGAGGGACACGAAGAACACTGAAGCTTTCTTT. This translates into CSVTRDTKNTEAFF.

This clone was counted a single time. The chain couples TRBV6-2 or TRBV6-3 to TRBJ1-2; 9 positions agree with TRBD1. V gave up 6 bases and J gave up 2 bases; unmatched junction bases: 13. The CDR3 is made up of 17 amino acids. Germline V gene lookup returns CDR1 MNHEY and CDR2 SVGEGT. Here the CDR3 DNA reads TGTGCCAGCAGCGGACGGACAGGGGACTTTCGAAACTATGGCTACACCTTC. Protein: CASSGRTGDFRNYGYTF.

The chain recombines TRBV7-8 with TRBJ2-5; D remains ambiguous. V gave up 2 bases and J gave up 4 bases, with 17 bases separating them. The germline V gene encodes CDR1 SGHVS and CDR2 FQNEAQ. The CDR3 totals 16 residues. Here the CDR3 reads CASSLLTAGLPETQYF. CDR3 in DNA: TGTGCCAGCAGCTTACTTACTGCTGGCCTACCAGAGACCCAGTACTTC.

The rearrangement joins TRBV5-4 to TRBJ2-5; 8 bases match TRBD2. This CDR3 has 16 residues. Per the germline V gene, CDR1 is SGHNT and CDR2 is YYREEE (reference sequence). The trim removed 3 bases at V and 5 bases at J, leaving 12 bases unmatched. CDR3 sequence (DNA): TGTGCCAGCAGCTCCCAGGTGGCGGGAGGTTACGAGACCCAGTACTTC. Its translation: CASSSQVAGGYETQYF.

V and J are TRBV5-1 and TRBJ2-5, with D perhaps matching TRBD1 (6 bases). V was cut by 9 bases and J by 5 bases, with 23 bases left in between. This CDR3 comprises 15 residues. Germline-derived CDR1 and CDR2 are SGHRS and YFSETQ. The CDR3 DNA is TGCGCCAACAGGGACGCCCGATCTATCCCGGAGACCCAGTACTTC. Translated, it gives CANRDARSIPETQYF.

This chain connects TRBV20-1 to TRBJ1-2; unclear D gene. The CDR3 runs 14 residues. Germline CDR1 DFQATT, CDR2 SNEGSKA (reference sequence). The V end was cut by 3 bases, the J end by 4 bases, with 15 bases between. This chain's CDR3 is CSASRLETGYGYTF. DNA of the CDR3: TGCAGTGCTAGTAGGCTTGAGACGGGCTATGGCTACACCTTC.

The chain has TRBV21-1 and TRBJ1-2. TRBV21-1 is an annotated pseudogene. This CDR3 region has 14 residues. CDR3 sequence reads: CASTREETLYGYTF. The CDR3 DNA sequence: TGTGCCAGCACCCGGGAGGAGACCCTGTATGGCTACACCTTC.